The TCR beta chain described here comes from a study of blood T cell repertoires in COVID-19. Looking at the study overall: There were acute and convalescent COVID-19 samples, and they came from the United States, Italy and Spain.

Trimming took 3 bases from V and 5 from J, leaving 16 bases between them. Germline V gives CDR1 KGHSH, CDR2 LQKENI. The CDR3 totals 15 residues. Per the original methods: Using reference gene primer amplification, nucleated cell counts were estimated. The repertoire was sequenced with immunoSEQ multiplex PCR; TCRdb's copy has only in-frame clones and lacks some. V and J calls and clone size follow that table, whereas D and trimming were derived from the DNA. The sample lists around 180,000 clones; 88% were seen once. V and J are TRBV18 and TRBJ1-2, with D perhaps matching TRBD1 (5 bases). Sequencing was done on a sample of peripheral blood. This clonotype was obtained from a human donor in a cohort sampled during active COVID-19. This CDR3 is CASSPLGGTDYGYTF. CDR3 nucleotide sequence: TGTGCCAGCTCACCTCTAGGAGGGACGGATTATGGCTACACCTTC. Complete variable domain (other parts from reference TRBV18 and TRBJ1-2): NAGVMQNPRHLVRRRGQEARLRCSPMKGHSHVYWYRQLPEEGLKFMVYLQKENIIDESGMPKERFSAEFPKEGPSILRIQQVVRGDSAAYFCASSPLGGTDYGYTFGSGTRLTVV.